Each of the 14 T cell receptor beta chains below was sequenced from the same sample in a study of blood T cell repertoires in COVID-19. Some clones are missing from TCRdb's copy, which holds only in-frame ones; the method was immunoSEQ multiplex PCR. Here the sample spans about 130,000 clones, around 80% being singletons. Sequenced: peripheral blood. These receptor sequences come from a man in his 70s with acute or convalescent COVID-19.

The V gene is TRBV6-5, the J gene TRBJ1-2; D is possibly TRBD1 (6 bases). Germline CDR1 MNHEY, CDR2 SVGAGI. The CDR3 extends over 14 amino acids. Trimming pared 0 bases from V and 7 bases from J, leaving 12 bases between. This CDR3 reads CASSYSVQGTGYTF. The CDR3 DNA reads as TGTGCCAGCAGTTACTCGGTTCAGGGGACTGGCTACACCTTC.

On this clone: Within the sample, other DNA sequences also encode this same CDR3. J is TRBJ1-6 and V is TRBV7-9; TRBD1 matches 8 bases. Germline CDR1 reads SEHNR; CDR2 reads FQNEAQ (reference sequence). V was pared by 4 bases and J by 7 bases, with 3 bases of the junction left unmatched. The CDR3 contains 14 residues. Here the CDR3 reads CASSSTGGNSPLHF. CDR3 sequence (DNA): TGTGCCAGCAGCTCAACAGGGGGAAATTCACCCCTCCACTTT.

The chain employs TRBV6-1 and TRBJ1-5; D uncertain. This CDR3 region has 12 residues. CDR1 MNHNS and CDR2 SASEGT come from the germline V gene. Trimming removed 3 bases from V and 7 bases from J, with 7 bases in between. The CDR3 DNA follows: TGTGCCAGCAGTGAGATCAGACAGCCCCAGCATTTT. This codes for CASSEIRQPQHF.

This chain joins TRBV19 and TRBJ2-7; 10 nucleotides align to TRBD1. The V gene end was trimmed by 4 bases and the J gene end by 2 bases; junction bases not matched to a gene: 5. Germline CDR1 and CDR2: LNHDA and SQIVND (reference sequence). The CDR3 totals 15 residues. CDR3 bases: TGTGCCAGTAGTACCCACGGGACAGGGGCCTACGAGCAGTACTTC. As protein: CASSTHGTGAYEQYF.

CDR3 loop: CSVEDYNYRAPTFF. The DNA for the CDR3 is TGCAGCGTTGAAGACTATAATTACAGGGCCCCGACTTTCTTT. The V call is TRBV29-1, the J call TRBJ1-1, with a tentative D call TRBD1 (6 bases). The ends were cut back, 0 bases at V and 12 bases at J, with 20 bases in the middle. Per the germline V gene, CDR1 is SQVTM and CDR2 is ANQGSEA. This CDR3 spans 14 amino acids.

V usage is TRBV4-2 and J usage is TRBJ1-6; tentatively, D is TRBD1 (6 bases). From germline, CDR1 is LGHNA and CDR2 YNFKEQ. The CDR3 totals 15 residues. The V gene lost 3 bases and the J gene lost 7 bases, with 13 bases spanning the gap. The CDR3 here is CASSHRDTGNSPLHF. The CDR3 DNA reads as TGTGCCAGCAGCCACCGGGACACCGGGAATTCACCCCTCCACTTT.

This clone came up a few times. V gene TRBV29-1 combines with J gene TRBJ2-7; D is possibly TRBD2 (5 bases). In germline, CDR1 is SQVTM, CDR2 ANQGSEA. Trimming removed 6 bases at V and 0 bases at J, with 12 bases between. This CDR3 has 13 amino acids. CDR3 in amino acids: CSVRAASSYEQYF. In DNA, the CDR3 is TGCAGCGTGCGGGCGGCGAGCTCCTACGAGCAGTACTTC.

This chain uses TRBV2 with TRBJ1-5, with 9 bases matching TRBD1. This CDR3 spans 18 amino acids. The J segment lost 1 base and the V segment lost 5 bases, leaving 12 bases of the junction unmatched. Per germline, CDR1 SNHLY and CDR2 FYNNEI. CDR3 amino acids: CASSIGTGRASSNQPQHF. The CDR3 bases are TGTGCCAGCAGTATCGGGACAGGGAGGGCTTCAAGCAATCAGCCCCAGCATTTT.

The chain links TRBV7-8 to TRBJ2-7; TRBD1 agrees at 7 bases. Germline values: CDR1 SGHVS, CDR2 FQNEAQ. The J segment lost 0 bases and the V segment lost 5 bases, leaving 10 bases of the junction unmatched. This CDR3 contains 16 residues. The CDR3 DNA reads as TGTGCCAGCAGCGCCCACCCGACAGGGACCTCCTACGAGCAGTACTTC. As protein: CASSAHPTGTSYEQYF.

V usage is TRBV5-4 and J usage is TRBJ2-3, with D uncertain. Germline loops: CDR1 SGHNT, CDR2 YYREEE (reference sequence). CDR3 length equals 12 residues. V lost 7 bases and J 2 bases, leaving 8 bases between the germline ends. The chain's CDR3 is CASSLSTDTQYF. In nucleotides, the CDR3 is TGTGCCAGCTCCCTATCCACAGATACGCAGTATTTT.

The rearrangement joins TRBV19 to TRBJ1-1; D remains unclear. The CDR3 has 16 amino acids. V lost 2 bases and J lost 3, with 16 bases in between. Per germline, CDR1 LNHDA and CDR2 SQIVND (reference sequence). The DNA of the CDR3 is TGTGCCAGTAGTATAATAGGTATGGGCCGCGACACTGAAGCTTTCTTT. Protein sequence: CASSIIGMGRDTEAFF.

The chain combines TRBV5-5 with TRBJ1-1; 7 positions match TRBD1. CDR3 size: 19 residues. Germline lookup yields CDR1 SGHKS and CDR2 YYEKEE (reference sequence). V lost 4 bases to trimming and J lost 1 base; unmatched junction nucleotides: 19. CDR3: CASSRGTVLRVNENTEAFF. Here the CDR3 DNA reads TGTGCCAGCAGCAGGGGGACAGTGCTACGAGTTAATGAGAACACTGAAGCTTTCTTT. The complete variable domain, with remaining parts taken from reference TRBV5-5 and TRBJ1-1, reads DAGVTQSPTHLIKTRGQQVTLRCSPISGHKSVSWYQQVLGQGPQFIFQYYEKEERGRGNFPDRFSARQFPNYSSELNVNALLLGDSALYLCASSRGTVLRVNENTEAFFGQGTRLTVV.

The chain joins TRBV12-3 or TRBV12-4 to TRBJ1-2, with TRBD1 matching over 11 bases. The CDR3 length is 12 residues. After removal of 6 bases from V and 8 bases from J, the junction contained 2 bases not matched to a gene. CDR3 in DNA: TGTGCCAGCAGCGGGACAGGGGGAGGCTACACCTTC. Translating it yields CASSGTGGGYTF.

The CDR3 spells CATSDPAGQRSYEQYF. The CDR3, as DNA: TGTGCCACCAGTGACCCGGCAGGACAGAGGTCCTACGAGCAGTACTTC. V and J are TRBV24-1 and TRBJ2-7, with D possibly being TRBD1 (6 bases). Germline V gene data show CDR1 as KGHDR and CDR2 as SFDVKD. V lost 4 bases and J 1 base, leaving 16 bases between the germline ends. The CDR3 spans 16 residues.